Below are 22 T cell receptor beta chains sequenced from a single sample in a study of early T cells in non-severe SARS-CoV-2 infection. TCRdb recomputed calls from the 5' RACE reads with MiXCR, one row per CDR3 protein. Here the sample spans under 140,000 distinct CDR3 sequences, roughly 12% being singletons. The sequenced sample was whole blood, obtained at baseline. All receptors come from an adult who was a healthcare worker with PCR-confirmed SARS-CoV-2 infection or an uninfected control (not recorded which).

The CDR3 DNA is TGTGCCAGCAGTTACCCCTTCGCGGCTTTCTTT. Amino acids: CASSYPFAAFF. The chain carries TRBV6-2 or TRBV6-3 and TRBJ1-1; D is unclear. The CDR3 consists of 11 residues. With 2 bases removed from V and 11 bases from J, the gap between germline ends came to 9 bases. Germline values: CDR1 MNHEY, CDR2 SVGEGT.

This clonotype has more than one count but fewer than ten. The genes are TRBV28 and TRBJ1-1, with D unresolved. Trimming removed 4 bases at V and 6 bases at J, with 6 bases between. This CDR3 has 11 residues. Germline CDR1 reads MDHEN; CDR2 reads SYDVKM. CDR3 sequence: CASSSRAEAFF. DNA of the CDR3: TGTGCCAGCAGTTCTCGGGCTGAAGCTTTCTTT.

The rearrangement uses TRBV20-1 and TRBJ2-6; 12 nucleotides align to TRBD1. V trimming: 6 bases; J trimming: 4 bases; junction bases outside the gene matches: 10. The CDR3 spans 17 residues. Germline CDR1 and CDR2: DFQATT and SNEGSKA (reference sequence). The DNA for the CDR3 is TGCAGTGCCGCCGGGACAGGGGGCCCAGGAGGGGCCAACGTCCTGACTTTC. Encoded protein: CSAAGTGGPGGANVLTF.

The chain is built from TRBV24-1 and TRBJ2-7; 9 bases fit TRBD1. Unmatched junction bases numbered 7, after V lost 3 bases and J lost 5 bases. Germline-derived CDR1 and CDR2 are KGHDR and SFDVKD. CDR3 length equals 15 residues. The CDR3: CATSDPGDRGNEQYF. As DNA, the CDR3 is TGTGCCACCAGTGATCCCGGTGACAGGGGGAACGAGCAGTACTTC.

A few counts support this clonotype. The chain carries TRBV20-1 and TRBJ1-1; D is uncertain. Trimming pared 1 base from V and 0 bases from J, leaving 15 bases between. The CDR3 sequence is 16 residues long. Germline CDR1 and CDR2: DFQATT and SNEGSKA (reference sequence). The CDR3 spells CSARGWGERVNTEAFF. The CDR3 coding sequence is TGCAGTGCTAGAGGGTGGGGTGAGCGGGTGAACACTGAAGCTTTCTTT.

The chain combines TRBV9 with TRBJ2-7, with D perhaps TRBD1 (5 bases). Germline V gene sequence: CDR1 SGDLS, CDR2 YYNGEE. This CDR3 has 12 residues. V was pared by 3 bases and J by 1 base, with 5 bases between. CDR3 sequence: CASSGTSYEQYF. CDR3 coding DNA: TGTGCCAGCAGCGGGACATCCTACGAGCAGTACTTC.

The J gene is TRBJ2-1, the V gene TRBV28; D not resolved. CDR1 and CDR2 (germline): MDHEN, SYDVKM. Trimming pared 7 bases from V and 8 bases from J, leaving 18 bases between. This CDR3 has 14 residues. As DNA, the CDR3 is TGTGCCAGCACCATTACAATTAGGTGGGATGAGCAGTTCTTC. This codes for CASTITIRWDEQFF.

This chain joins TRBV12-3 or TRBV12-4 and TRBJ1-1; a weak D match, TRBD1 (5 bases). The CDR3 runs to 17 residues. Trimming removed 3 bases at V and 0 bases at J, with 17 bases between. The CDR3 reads CASSLAVGTGMNTEAFF. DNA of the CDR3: TGTGCCAGCAGTTTGGCCGTGGGGACGGGTATGAACACTGAAGCTTTCTTT.

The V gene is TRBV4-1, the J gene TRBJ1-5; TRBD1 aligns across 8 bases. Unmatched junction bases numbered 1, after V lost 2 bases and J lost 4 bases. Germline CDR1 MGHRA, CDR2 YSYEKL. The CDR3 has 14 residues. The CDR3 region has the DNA TGCGCCAGCAGCCAACGACAGGGGAATCAGCCCCAGCATTTT. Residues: CASSQRQGNQPQHF.

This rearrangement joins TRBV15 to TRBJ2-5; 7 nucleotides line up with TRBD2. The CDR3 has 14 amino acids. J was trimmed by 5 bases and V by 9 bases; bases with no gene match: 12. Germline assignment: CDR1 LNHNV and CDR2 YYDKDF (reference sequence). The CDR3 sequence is CATLGWRERETQYF. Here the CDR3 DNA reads TGTGCCACGTTGGGCTGGCGGGAGAGGGAGACCCAGTACTTC. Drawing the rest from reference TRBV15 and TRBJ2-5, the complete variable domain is DAMVIQNPRYQVTQFGKPVTLSCSQTLNHNVMYWYQQKSSQAPKLLFHYYDKDFNNEADTPDNFQSRRPNTSFCFLDIRSPGLGDTAMYLCATLGWRERETQYFGPGTRLLVL.

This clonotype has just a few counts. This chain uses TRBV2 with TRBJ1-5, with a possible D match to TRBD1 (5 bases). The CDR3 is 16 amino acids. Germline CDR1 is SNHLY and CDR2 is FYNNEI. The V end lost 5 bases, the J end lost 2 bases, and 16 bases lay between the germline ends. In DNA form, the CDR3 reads TGTGCCAGCAGTCGGGACGGAGGGCGAGGCAATCAGCCCCAGCATTTT. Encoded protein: CASSRDGGRGNQPQHF. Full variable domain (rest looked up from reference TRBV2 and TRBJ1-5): EPEVTQTPSHQVTQMGQEVILRCVPISNHLYFYWYRQILGQKVEFLVSFYNNEISEKSEIFDDQFSVERPDGSNFTLKIRSTKLEDSAMYFCASSRDGGRGNQPQHFGDGTRLSIL.

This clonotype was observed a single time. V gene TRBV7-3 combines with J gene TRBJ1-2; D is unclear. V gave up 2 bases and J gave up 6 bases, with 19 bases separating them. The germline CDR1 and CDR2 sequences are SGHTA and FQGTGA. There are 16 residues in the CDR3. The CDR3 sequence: CASSLGQGPSGHGYTF. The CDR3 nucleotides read TGTGCCAGCAGCTTAGGTCAAGGCCCCTCAGGCCATGGCTACACCTTC. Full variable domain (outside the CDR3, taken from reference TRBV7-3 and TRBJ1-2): GAGVSQTPSNKVTEKGKYVELRCDPISGHTALYWYRQSLGQGPEFLIYFQGTGAADDSGLPNDRFFAVRPEGSVSTLKIQRTERGDSAVYLCASSLGQGPSGHGYTFGSGTRLTVV.

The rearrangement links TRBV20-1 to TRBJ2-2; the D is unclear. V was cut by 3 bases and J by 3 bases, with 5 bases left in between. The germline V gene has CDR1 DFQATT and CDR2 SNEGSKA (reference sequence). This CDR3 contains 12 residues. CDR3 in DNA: TGCAGTGCTAGCGGCCACACCGGGGAGCTGTTTTTT. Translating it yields CSASGHTGELFF.

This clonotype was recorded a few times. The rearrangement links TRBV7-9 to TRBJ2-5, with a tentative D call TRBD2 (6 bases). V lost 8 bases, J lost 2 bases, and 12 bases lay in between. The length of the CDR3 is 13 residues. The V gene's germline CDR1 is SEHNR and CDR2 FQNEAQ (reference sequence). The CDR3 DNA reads TGTGCCAGCTGTAGCGGAGCTCAAGAGACCCAGTACTTC. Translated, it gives CASCSGAQETQYF.

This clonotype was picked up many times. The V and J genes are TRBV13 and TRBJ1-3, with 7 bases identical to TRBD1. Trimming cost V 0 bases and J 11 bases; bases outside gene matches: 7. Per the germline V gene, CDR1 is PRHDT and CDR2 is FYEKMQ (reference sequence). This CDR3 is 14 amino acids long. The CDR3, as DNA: TGTGCCAGCAGCTTAGGGGCGGGACAGTATTCCATATATTTT. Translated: CASSLGAGQYSIYF.

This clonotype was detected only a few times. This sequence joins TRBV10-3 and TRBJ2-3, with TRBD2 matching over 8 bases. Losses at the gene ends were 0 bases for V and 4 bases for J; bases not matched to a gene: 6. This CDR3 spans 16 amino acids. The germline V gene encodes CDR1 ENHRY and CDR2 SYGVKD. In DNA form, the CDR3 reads TGTGCCATCAGTGAGTCGTCAGCGGGAGTTGCAGATACGCAGTATTTT. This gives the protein CAISESSAGVADTQYF.

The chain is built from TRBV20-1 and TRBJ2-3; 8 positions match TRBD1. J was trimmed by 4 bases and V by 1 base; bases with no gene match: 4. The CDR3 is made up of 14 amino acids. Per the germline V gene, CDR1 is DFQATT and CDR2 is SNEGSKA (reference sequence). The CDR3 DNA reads TGCAGTGCTAGAGGGGGCAGGGGGCCAGATACGCAGTATTTT. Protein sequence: CSARGGRGPDTQYF.

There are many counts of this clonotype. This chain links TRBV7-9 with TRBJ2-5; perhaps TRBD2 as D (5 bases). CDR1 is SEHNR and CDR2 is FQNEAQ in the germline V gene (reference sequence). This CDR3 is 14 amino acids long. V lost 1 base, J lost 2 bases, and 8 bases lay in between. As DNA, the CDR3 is TGTGCCAGCAGCTTAGTCCTAGCTCAAGAGACCCAGTACTTC. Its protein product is CASSLVLAQETQYF.

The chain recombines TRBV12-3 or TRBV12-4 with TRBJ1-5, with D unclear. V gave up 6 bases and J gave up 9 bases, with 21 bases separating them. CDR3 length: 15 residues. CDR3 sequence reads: CASSFWQSLNGPQHF. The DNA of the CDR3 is TGTGCCAGCAGCTTTTGGCAGTCCTTAAACGGGCCCCAGCATTTT.

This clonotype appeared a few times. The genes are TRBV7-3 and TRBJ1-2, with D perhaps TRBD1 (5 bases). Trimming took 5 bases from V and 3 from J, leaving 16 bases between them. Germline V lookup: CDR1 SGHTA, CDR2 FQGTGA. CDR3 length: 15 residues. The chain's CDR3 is CASSPGTGLDYGYTF. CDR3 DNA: TGTGCCAGCAGCCCCGGGACCGGGCTAGACTATGGCTACACCTTC. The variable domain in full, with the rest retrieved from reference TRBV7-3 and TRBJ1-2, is GAGVSQTPSNKVTEKGKYVELRCDPISGHTALYWYRQSLGQGPEFLIYFQGTGAADDSGLPNDRFFAVRPEGSVSTLKIQRTERGDSAVYLCASSPGTGLDYGYTFGSGTRLTVV.

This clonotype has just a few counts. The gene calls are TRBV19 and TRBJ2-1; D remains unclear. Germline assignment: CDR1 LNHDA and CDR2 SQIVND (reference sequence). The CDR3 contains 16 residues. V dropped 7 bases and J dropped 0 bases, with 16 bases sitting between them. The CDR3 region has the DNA TGTGCCAGTACTTCTAGGCCCCAATCCTCCTACAATGAGCAGTTCTTC. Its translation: CASTSRPQSSYNEQFF.

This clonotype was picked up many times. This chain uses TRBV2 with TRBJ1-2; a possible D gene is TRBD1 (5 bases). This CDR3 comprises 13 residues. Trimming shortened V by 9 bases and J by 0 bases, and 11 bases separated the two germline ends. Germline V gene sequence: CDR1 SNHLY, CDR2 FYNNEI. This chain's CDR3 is CARNGAPNYGYTF. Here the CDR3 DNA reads TGTGCCAGGAACGGGGCGCCTAACTATGGCTACACCTTC.